This TCR beta chain was found in a study of blood T cell repertoires in COVID-19 (dated by TCRdb to 2020 to 2021). About the study as a whole: Samples covering the acute and convalescent phases of COVID-19 were provided by collaborators in the United States, Italy and Spain. Samples were obtained from the ongoing ImmuneRACE study (first 160 participants) and from 1,200 or so subjects provided by 6 global collaborators. The repertoires were made available in a free public database intended to serve as a resource for research on the immune response to SARS-CoV-2. The material from the prospective study consisted of cDNA or gDNA derived from T cells, B-cell-depleted T cells, or PBMCs. The sample metadata nearly always contained a de-identified subject ID, COVID-19 status, age in years and sex. The dataset comprised deeply sampled blood TCRbeta repertoires from subjects exposed to, actively infected with, or recovered from COVID-19. HLA class I and class II types, where available, came from metadata supplied by the sample provider rather than from assay-based typing. Here is what the overall study found, with its caveats: How much clinical and demographic metadata was included differed by source and by participant, and the metadata was provided uncurated.

This clone occurred once. Its antigen is unknown. Per-base qualities were not stored, and no clone one base away is much larger. In the germline V gene (reference sequence), CDR1 corresponds to GTSNPN and CDR2 to SVGIG. From the cysteine up to the phenylalanine, the CDR3 has a length of 17 residues. Only the CDR3 DNA is retained, 51 bases long and in frame from the first base. The germline V and J ends show losses of 0 bases and 5 bases respectively, and no gene match explains 15 bases of the junction. TCRbeta CDR3 regions were amplified from genomic DNA by means of the immunoSEQ Assay, a bias-controlled multiplex PCR. The study's processing was this. The number of nucleated cells in each sample was estimated from the amplification of reference gene primers within the assay. To quantify the absolute abundance of each unique TCRbeta CDR3 rearrangement, sequence reads were collapsed and filtered. Productive Simpson clonality was computed per sample as the square root of Simpson's diversity index over productive rearrangements. TCRdb holds this immuneACCESS table with in-frame rearrangements only. Some clones are missing; in checked studies, unresolved V genes explain under half, and the rest has no known cause. The D gene and trimming were derived from the DNA, and the V and J assignments and clone size from that table. This sample comprises 90,000 to 100,000 clones, around 81% of them detected only once. The top ten clonotypes cover 3.5% to 5% of the sample.

Collaborating institutions collected whole blood in K2EDTA tubes following their own protocols. Collaborator samples were shipped for TCRbeta analysis as frozen whole blood, isolated PBMCs, or DNA extracted from either sample type. This chain is built from TRBV30 and TRBJ2-5, and TRBD2 aligns with 7 junction nucleotides. The sequence was obtained from a man aged 55 to 70 with acute or convalescent COVID-19. The sample taken for sequencing was peripheral blood. The CDR3 reads as follows: CAWSVGGSGSEGETQYF. The DNA reads as follows: TGTGCCTGGAGTGTAGGTGGTAGCGGGTCCGAGGGGGAGACCCAGTACTTC.